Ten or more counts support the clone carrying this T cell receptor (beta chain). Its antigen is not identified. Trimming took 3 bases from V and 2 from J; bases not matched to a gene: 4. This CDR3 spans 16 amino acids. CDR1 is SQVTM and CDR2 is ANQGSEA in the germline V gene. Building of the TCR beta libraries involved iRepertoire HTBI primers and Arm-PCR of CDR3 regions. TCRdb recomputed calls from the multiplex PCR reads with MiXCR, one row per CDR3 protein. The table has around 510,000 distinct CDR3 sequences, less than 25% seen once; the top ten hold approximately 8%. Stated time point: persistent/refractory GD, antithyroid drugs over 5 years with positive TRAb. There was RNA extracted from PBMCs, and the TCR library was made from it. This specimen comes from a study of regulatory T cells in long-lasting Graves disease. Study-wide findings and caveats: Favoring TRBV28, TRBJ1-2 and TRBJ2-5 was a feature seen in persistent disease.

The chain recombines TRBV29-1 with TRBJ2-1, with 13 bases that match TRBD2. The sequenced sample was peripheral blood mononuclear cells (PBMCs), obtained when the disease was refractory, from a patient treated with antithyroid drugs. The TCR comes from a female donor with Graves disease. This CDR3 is CSVEIGTSGAYNEQFF. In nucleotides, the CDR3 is TGCAGCGTTGAGATCGGGACTAGCGGGGCCTACAATGAGCAGTTCTTC.